This T cell receptor beta chain stems from a study of blood T cell repertoires in COVID-19. Study background: Spain, Italy and the United States supplied samples that represented acute and convalescent COVID-19. Sources were T cells, B-cell-depleted T cells, or PBMCs; the material itself was cDNA or gDNA.

As handled by the study authors: Amplification from reference gene primers served as the basis for estimated nucleated cell counts. Repertoires were generated with immunoSEQ multiplex PCR, while TCRdb's copy carries only in-frame clones and drops some. That table furnishes V, J and clone size, whereas the DNA furnished D and trimming. The sample shows some 170,000 clones, roughly 80% of them seen only once. Of note for this clone: A read error may produce the germline difference seen at one junction end.

The sequenced sample consisted of peripheral blood. The receptor's source is a woman between 65 and 79 years old with acute or convalescent COVID-19.

CDR3 sequence reads: CVSSLQGDVAEAFF. For the CDR3, the DNA is TGTGTCAGCAGCCTTCAGGGGGATGTCGCTGAAGCTTTCTTT. This chain links TRBV7-3 with TRBJ1-1; 7 bases map to TRBD1. The CDR3 consists of 14 residues. Germline V gives CDR1 SGHTA, CDR2 FQGTGA. The complete variable domain, with remaining parts taken from reference TRBV7-3 and TRBJ1-1, reads GAGVSQTPSNKVTEKGKYVELRCDPISGHTALYWYRQSLGQGPEFLIYFQGTGAADDSGLPNDRFFAVRPEGSVSTLKIQRTERGDSAVYLCVSSLQGDVAEAFFGQGTRLTVV.